These 8 T cell receptor beta chains were sequenced from one sample in a study of cytomegalovirus exposure and HLA in healthy donors. The data were produced by immunoSEQ multiplex PCR, yet TCRdb's version contains in-frame clones alone and is incomplete. This table has about 150,000 clones, 70% to 90% appearing once. Sequenced: PBMCs. The receptors here all came from a man between 18 and 29 years old in good health and CMV-seropositive.

This chain links TRBV25-1 with TRBJ2-3; 10 bases are a match to TRBD1. J lost 4 bases, V lost 1 base, and 2 bases had no gene match. This CDR3 is built from 15 residues. Germline lookup yields CDR1 MGHDK and CDR2 SYGVNS. The CDR3 is CASSESGQGSDTQYF. The CDR3 region has the DNA TGTGCCAGCAGTGAATCGGGACAGGGGTCAGATACGCAGTATTTT.

V and J are TRBV9 and TRBJ1-1, with D possibly TRBD1 on 6 matching bases. V lost 0 bases to trimming and J lost 8 bases, with 17 bases between them. The CDR3 is 15 amino acids. Germline V gene lookup returns CDR1 SGDLS and CDR2 YYNGEE. As DNA, the CDR3 is TGTGCCAGCAGCGTAGAGGGTCGACAGGTCAACGAAGCTTTCTTT. It encodes CASSVEGRQVNEAFF.

V is TRBV9 and J is TRBJ2-1; D might be TRBD2 (5 bases). The CDR3 is made up of 15 amino acids. In germline, CDR1 is SGDLS, CDR2 YYNGEE. Trimming shortened V by 4 bases and J by 1 base, and 12 bases separated the two germline ends. Here the CDR3 DNA reads TGTGCCAGCAGCCCCCGGACTGGATCCTACAATGAGCAGTTCTTC. It translates to CASSPRTGSYNEQFF.

The chain couples TRBV5-1 to TRBJ1-1; 7 bases align to TRBD1. Germline values: CDR1 SGHRS, CDR2 YFSETQ. CDR3 size: 14 residues. V lost 4 bases and J lost 1; bases outside the gene matches: 4. The DNA of the CDR3 is TGCGCCAGCAGCCTACGGACAGGGAACACTGAAGCTTTCTTT. Translation: CASSLRTGNTEAFF.

The J gene is TRBJ2-1, the V gene TRBV5-4; TRBD2 matches 8 bases. Looked up from germline, CDR1 is SGHNT and CDR2 is YYREEE (reference sequence). The CDR3 is 18 residues long. Trimming cost V 2 bases and J 0 bases; bases outside gene matches: 10. The CDR3: CASSLERGGQSSYNEQFF. CDR3 nucleotide sequence: TGTGCCAGCAGCTTAGAACGGGGGGGCCAAAGCTCCTACAATGAGCAGTTCTTC.

The rearrangement links TRBV11-2 to TRBJ2-2, with TRBD2 identical over 11 bases. CDR1 and CDR2 from the germline V gene are SGHAT and FQNNGV. CDR3 size: 16 residues. With 4 bases clipped from V and 2 bases from J, the junction kept 3 bases outside the gene matches. CDR3 residues: CASSSGLAGNTGELFF. The DNA for the CDR3 is TGTGCCAGCAGCTCCGGACTAGCGGGTAACACCGGGGAGCTGTTTTTT.

The chain combines TRBV4-1 with TRBJ2-7, with a weak D call TRBD2 (5 bases). Between the trimmed V and J ends, which lost 1 base and 5 bases, there was a span of 12 bases. The CDR3 loop spans 14 amino acids. In germline, CDR1 is MGHRA, CDR2 YSYEKL. The CDR3: CASSQGGFSDEQYF. The CDR3 nucleotides are TGCGCCAGCAGCCAAGGGGGTTTTAGCGACGAGCAGTACTTC.

The V gene is TRBV5-4, the J gene TRBJ2-3; D perhaps matches TRBD2 (5 bases). The germline V and J ends were trimmed by 2 bases and 3 bases, with 13 bases remaining between them. CDR3 size: 15 residues. Per germline, CDR1 SGHNT and CDR2 YYREEE (reference sequence). The CDR3: CASSLGLLATDTQYF. CDR3 coding DNA: TGTGCCAGCAGCTTAGGACTCCTCGCGACAGATACGCAGTATTTT.